This T cell receptor beta chain derives from a study of post-analysis software for immune sequencing data. Researchers reported that TCR beta cDNA libraries carried unique molecular identifiers. TCRdb re-called the PCR reads with MiXCR, one entry per CDR3 protein. Of over 300,000 distinct CDR3 sequences in the sample, roughly 36% were seen once. V was clipped by 6 bases and J by 2 bases; unmatched bases: 6. Per germline, CDR1 SGHDN and CDR2 FVKESK. The CDR3 covers 14 residues. Study results and limitations: Four or five TRBV segments were more frequent in patients than controls; TRBV5-6, TRBV5-1 and TRBV20-1 belonged to this group. Relative to controls, patients with multiple sclerosis showed significantly lower normalized Chao1 diversity.

Note on this clonotype: What it binds is unknown.

Input material: blood. The receptor was derived from a girl aged 5-17 years with multiple sclerosis. The genes are TRBV14 and TRBJ2-7; 8 bases map to TRBD2. The CDR3 DNA is TGTGCCAGCAGTTCGGGAGGGAGGCCCTACGAGCAGTACTTC. Its translation is CASSSGGRPYEQYF.